This T cell receptor beta chain emerged from a study of technical replicates of blood from a handful of donors. Trimming stripped 0 bases from V and 3 bases from J, with 8 bases between. The CDR3 is 14 residues long. Germline CDR1 reads SGHDN; CDR2 reads FVKESK. TCRdb's copy holds only in-frame clones and misses some; the assay was immunoSEQ multiplex PCR. The sample has 75,000 to 100,000 clones; around 90% are singletons. This TCR was recovered from a human donor in good health. Sequencing was done on a sample of T cells isolated from PBMCs. The chain employs TRBV14 and TRBJ1-2; D not certain. The CDR3 DNA is TGTGCCAGCAGCCAAGATTTGGCGGACTATGGCTACACCTTC. It specifies CASSQDLADYGYTF.